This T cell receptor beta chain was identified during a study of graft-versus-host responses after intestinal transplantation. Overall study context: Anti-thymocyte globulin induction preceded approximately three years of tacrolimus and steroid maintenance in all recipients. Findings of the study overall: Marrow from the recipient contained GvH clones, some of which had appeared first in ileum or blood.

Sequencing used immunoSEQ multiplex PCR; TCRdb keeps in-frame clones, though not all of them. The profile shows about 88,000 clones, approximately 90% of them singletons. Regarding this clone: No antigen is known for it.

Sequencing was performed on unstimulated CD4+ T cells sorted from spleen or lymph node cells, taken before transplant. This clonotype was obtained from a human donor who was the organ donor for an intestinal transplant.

Written as DNA, the CDR3 is TGTGCCAGCAGTTACCCAGATCAAAGTGGGGCCAATGAGCAGTTCTTC. Translation: CASSYPDQSGANEQFF. J is TRBJ2-1 and V is TRBV6-5, with a weak D call TRBD1 (5 bases). V gave up 2 bases and J gave up 6 bases, with 17 bases separating them. The CDR3 spans 16 residues. Germline assignment: CDR1 MNHEY and CDR2 SVGAGI.